Listed here are 12 T cell receptor beta chains from one sample, sequenced in a study of blood T cell repertoires in COVID-19. Profiled with immunoSEQ multiplex PCR; TCRdb holds only in-frame clones, not every one. This table has approximately 190,000 clones, roughly four fifths appearing once. The sample consisted of peripheral blood. The receptors stem from a woman between 40 and 50 years old with acute or convalescent COVID-19.

This clone was counted only a few times. The chain uses TRBV5-1 and TRBJ2-7; 7 nucleotides agree with TRBD1. There are 14 residues in the CDR3. V was pared by 0 bases and J by 1 base, with 1 base of the junction left unmatched. Looked up from germline, CDR1 is SGHRS and CDR2 is YFSETQ. The CDR3 DNA reads as TGCGCCAGCAGCTTGGAGGGACAGTCCTACGAGCAGTACTTC. It translates to CASSLEGQSYEQYF.

The V gene is TRBV5-1, the J gene TRBJ1-3; D unclear. The CDR3 has 14 amino acids. The germline V gene encodes CDR1 SGHRS and CDR2 YFSETQ. V lost 2 bases to trimming and J lost 4 bases, with 10 bases between them. The CDR3 coding sequence is TGCGCCAGCAGCTTATTACAGTGGGGAAACACCATATATTTT. Protein product: CASSLLQWGNTIYF.

The V and J genes are TRBV10-3 and TRBJ1-2; 7 bases match TRBD1. The CDR3 has 13 amino acids. Trimming cost V 6 bases and J 8 bases; bases outside gene matches: 9. Germline loops: CDR1 ENHRY, CDR2 SYGVKD. CDR3 DNA sequence: TGTGCCATCAGACAAGACAGGGTGGGGGGCTACACCTTC. It specifies CAIRQDRVGGYTF.

CDR3 in amino acids: CASSPPGGNTGELFF. The CDR3 bases are TGTGCCAGCAGCCCCCCCGGGGGTAACACCGGGGAGCTGTTTTTT. The chain is built from TRBV7-3 and TRBJ2-2, with TRBD2 as a possible D gene (6 bases). Trimming shortened V by 5 bases and J by 2 bases, and 12 bases separated the two germline ends. The CDR3 spans 15 residues. Germline V gene data show CDR1 as SGHTA and CDR2 as FQGTGA.

V and J are TRBV12-3 or TRBV12-4 and TRBJ1-3; the match to TRBD1 covers 7 bases. J lost 4 bases, V lost 5 bases, and 2 bases had no gene match. CDR3 length equals 13 residues. The DNA of the CDR3 is TGTGCCAGCAGTCAGGGGGTGGGAAACACCATATATTTT. Translating it yields CASSQGVGNTIYF.

This clone showed up just once. The J gene is TRBJ2-2, the V gene TRBV6-5; D call uncertain. Per germline, CDR1 MNHEY and CDR2 SVGAGI. V was shortened by 6 bases and J by 1 base, with 12 bases between the two germline ends. The CDR3 is made up of 15 amino acids. The CDR3 bases are TGTGCCAGCAGGGTCGATCCCGGGAACACCGGGGAGCTGTTTTTT. Protein sequence: CASRVDPGNTGELFF.

CDR3 nucleotides: TGTGCCAGTACCCCTACTGGCAGGGAAATGAGCAATCAGCCCCAGCATTTT. Translation: CASTPTGREMSNQPQHF. The rearrangement links TRBV19 to TRBJ1-5; D is possibly TRBD1 (5 bases). The CDR3 has 17 residues. CDR1 and CDR2 from the germline V gene are LNHDA and SQIVND (reference sequence). V was shortened by 7 bases and J by 1 base, with 20 bases between the two germline ends. The entire variable domain, with the rest obtained from reference TRBV19 and TRBJ1-5, is as follows: DGGITQSPKYLFRKEGQNVTLSCEQNLNHDAMYWYRQDPGQGLRLIYYSQIVNDFQKGDIAEGYSVSREKKESFPLTVTSAQKNPTAFYLCASTPTGREMSNQPQHFGDGTRLSIL.

The V gene is TRBV5-1, the J gene TRBJ1-6, with D hard to call. The CDR3 consists of 15 residues. CDR1 SGHRS and CDR2 YFSETQ come from the germline V gene. The V gene lost 0 bases and the J gene lost 8 bases, with 12 bases spanning the gap. Written as DNA, the CDR3 is TGCGCCAGCAGCTTGGGAGAAGGGAGGGATTCACCCCTCCACTTT. Protein: CASSLGEGRDSPLHF. The whole variable domain, remainder taken from reference TRBV5-1 and TRBJ1-6, is KAGVTQTPRYLIKTRGQQVTLSCSPISGHRSVSWYQQTPGQGLQFLFEYFSETQRNKGNFPGRFSGRQFSNSRSEMNVSTLELGDSALYLCASSLGEGRDSPLHFGNGTRLTVT.

This clone was counted a single time. The chain couples TRBV9 to TRBJ2-3, with 11 bases aligning to TRBD2. CDR3 length: 18 amino acids. V shed 1 base and J 2 bases; nucleotides not matched to a gene: 9. From germline, CDR1 is SGDLS and CDR2 YYNGEE. The CDR3 DNA is TGTGCCAGCAGCGTACGGGGTAGCGGGAGGGCGGTCACAGATACGCAGTATTTT. Translating gives CASSVRGSGRAVTDTQYF. Full variable domain (remainder filled in from reference TRBV9 and TRBJ2-3): DSGVTQTPKHLITATGQRVTLRCSPRSGDLSVYWYQQSLDQGLQFLIQYYNGEERAKGNILERFSAQQFPDLHSELNLSSLELGDSALYFCASSVRGSGRAVTDTQYFGPGTRLTVL.

The chain couples TRBV27 to TRBJ1-2; weak D call: TRBD1 (5 bases). The germline V gene has CDR1 MNHEY and CDR2 SMNVEV (reference sequence). V dropped 3 bases and J dropped 2 bases, with 16 bases sitting between them. The CDR3 is made up of 16 amino acids. Here the CDR3 reads CASSLSWGSSNYGYTF. CDR3 nucleotide sequence: TGTGCCAGCAGTTTGTCCTGGGGCAGCTCCAACTATGGCTACACCTTC.

The sample holds a few counts of this clone. The chain couples TRBV9 to TRBJ2-1; the D gene is possibly TRBD2 (5 bases). The V end lost 0 bases, the J end lost 9 bases, and 10 bases lay between the germline ends. Per the germline V gene, CDR1 is SGDLS and CDR2 is YYNGEE. The CDR3 runs to 13 residues. CDR3: CASSVALSGEQFF. CDR3 coding DNA: TGTGCCAGCAGCGTAGCTCTAAGCGGTGAGCAGTTCTTC. Combining the CDR3 with reference TRBV9 and TRBJ2-1 gives the whole variable domain DSGVTQTPKHLITATGQRVTLRCSPRSGDLSVYWYQQSLDQGLQFLIQYYNGEERAKGNILERFSAQQFPDLHSELNLSSLELGDSALYFCASSVALSGEQFFGPGTRLTVL.

This chain connects TRBV24-1 to TRBJ2-1; 8 bases line up with TRBD2. This CDR3 is built from 13 residues. The J segment lost 9 bases and the V segment lost 7 bases, leaving 7 bases of the junction unmatched. CDR1 and CDR2 from the germline V gene are KGHDR and SFDVKD. In DNA form, the CDR3 reads TGTGCCACCAGCGGGGGGGCCTCTGGTGAGCAGTTCTTC. Translating gives CATSGGASGEQFF.